The 22 T cell receptor beta chains below all came from one sample that was sequenced in a study of blood T cell repertoires in COVID-19. This table comes from immunoSEQ multiplex PCR, and its TCRdb copy is limited to in-frame clones, with some not included. The table records approximately 360,000 clones, more than 70% of them present only once. The material sequenced was peripheral blood. The receptors stem from a man in his forties with acute or convalescent COVID-19.

This clone was detected only once. This chain links TRBV7-9 with TRBJ1-1, with D perhaps matching TRBD1 (5 bases). Trimming took off 5 bases at V and 5 bases at J, with 21 bases between the two ends. The CDR3 contains 16 residues. Germline V gene data show CDR1 as SEHNR and CDR2 as FQNEAQ (reference sequence). CDR3 DNA: TGTGCCAGCAGCCACCCACCCTTCACAGGTGGAACTGAAGCTTTCTTT. It codes for CASSHPPFTGGTEAFF.

This clone was seen just once. In nucleotides, the CDR3 is TGTGCCAGCAGTGAACGGGGGGGCGGCACAGATACGCAGTATTTT. Protein product: CASSERGGGTDTQYF. This chain uses TRBV2 with TRBJ2-3; 8 bases agree with TRBD2. The V segment lost 2 bases and the J segment 1 base; nucleotides outside the gene matches: 2. Germline CDR1 SNHLY, CDR2 FYNNEI. The CDR3 consists of 15 residues.

This sequence joins TRBV18 and TRBJ2-7; 9 bases line up with TRBD1. Germline V gene lookup returns CDR1 KGHSH and CDR2 LQKENI. The CDR3 spans 15 residues. With 2 bases clipped from V and 2 bases from J, the junction kept 4 bases outside the gene matches. The CDR3 region is CASSPSWTGAYEQYF. The CDR3 nucleotides are TGTGCCAGCTCACCATCCTGGACAGGGGCCTACGAGCAGTACTTC.

The rearrangement joins TRBV28 to TRBJ2-3, with D unresolved. Trimming pared 7 bases from V and 9 bases from J, leaving 11 bases between. CDR3 size: 11 residues. CDR1 and CDR2 from the germline V gene are MDHEN and SYDVKM. The CDR3 protein is CASISPVTQYF. DNA of the CDR3: TGTGCCAGCATCTCCCCTGTGACGCAGTATTTT.

About this clone itself: The junction departs from germline at one end; a sequencing error may be responsible. The CDR3 DNA follows: TGTGTCAGCAACCACCCAACGGGGGGGACTGAAAGCTCCTACAATGAGCAGTTCTTC. This translates into CVSNHPTGGTESSYNEQFF. The genes are TRBV2 and TRBJ2-1, with 8 bases that match TRBD2. The CDR3 covers 19 residues. The germline CDR1 and CDR2 sequences are SNHLY and FYNNEI.

The CDR3, as DNA: TGTGCCACCAGCAGAGCCGGGAACAATCAGCCCCAGCATTTT. This sequence encodes CATSRAGNNQPQHF. J is TRBJ1-5 and V is TRBV15; D is ambiguous. Germline V gives CDR1 LNHNV, CDR2 YYDKDF (reference sequence). V lost 1 base to trimming and J lost 3 bases, with 7 bases between them. There are 14 residues in the CDR3.

The gene calls are TRBV2 and TRBJ2-2; D possibly corresponds to TRBD2 (6 bases). The CDR3 is 17 amino acids. The germline gives CDR1 SNHLY, CDR2 FYNNEI. V dropped 5 bases and J dropped 2 bases, with 18 bases sitting between them. The CDR3 region has the DNA TGTGCCAGCAGTCGAACCCGCGGAGGGCCCAACACCGGGGAGCTGTTTTTT. It translates to CASSRTRGGPNTGELFF.

The chain couples TRBV3-1 (or the pseudogene TRBV3-2) to TRBJ1-3; D might be TRBD1 (5 bases). Trimming cost V 1 base and J 0 bases, with 7 bases left between them. The CDR3 totals 15 residues. Germline loops: CDR1 LGHDT, CDR2 YNNKEL (reference sequence). The CDR3 reads CASSQGGSSGNTIYF. CDR3 DNA: TGTGCCAGCAGCCAAGGGGGCAGCTCTGGAAACACCATATATTTT.

The chain is built from TRBV27 and TRBJ2-7; 10 bases map to TRBD2. The germline CDR1 and CDR2 sequences are MNHEY and SMNVEV (reference sequence). V was clipped by 0 bases and J by 5 bases; unmatched bases: 4. CDR3 length: 15 amino acids. This CDR3 is CASSLSLAGDHEQYF. In nucleotides, the CDR3 is TGTGCCAGCAGTTTATCGCTAGCGGGAGATCACGAGCAGTACTTC.

CDR3 sequence (DNA): TGTGCCAGCAGCCCGGTTTCGGGTGCAGATACGCAGTATTTT. This sequence encodes CASSPVSGADTQYF. This chain joins TRBV21-1 and TRBJ2-3; the DNA was not used to check the table's D call, TRBD2. TRBV21-1 is recorded as a pseudogene. There are 14 residues in the CDR3.

This chain connects TRBV27 to TRBJ1-1; D ambiguous. The CDR3 loop spans 14 amino acids. Looked up from germline, CDR1 is MNHEY and CDR2 is SMNVEV (reference sequence). V gave up 6 bases and J gave up 4 bases, with 15 bases separating them. The CDR3, as DNA: TGTGCCAGCAGCCGACTCCGCGCGAGCACTGAAGCTTTCTTT. It is translated as CASSRLRASTEAFF.

The gene calls are TRBV5-1 and TRBJ1-3; tentatively, D is TRBD1 (6 bases). The CDR3 spans 16 residues. Germline V gives CDR1 SGHRS, CDR2 YFSETQ. Trimming pared 0 bases from V and 1 base from J, leaving 11 bases between. DNA of the CDR3: TGCGCCAGCAGCTTGGAGGGGGAATCTTCTGGAAACACCATATATTTT. Translated: CASSLEGESSGNTIYF. The variable domain in full, completed from reference TRBV5-1 and TRBJ1-3, reads KAGVTQTPRYLIKTRGQQVTLSCSPISGHRSVSWYQQTPGQGLQFLFEYFSETQRNKGNFPGRFSGRQFSNSRSEMNVSTLELGDSALYLCASSLEGESSGNTIYFGEGSWLTVV.

The rearrangement uses TRBV7-9 and TRBJ1-3, with D tentatively TRBD1 (5 bases). The V gene's germline CDR1 is SEHNR and CDR2 FQNEAQ (reference sequence). The V and J ends lost 5 bases and 3 bases respectively, with 17 bases between them. The CDR3 is made up of 16 amino acids. The CDR3 reads CASSPIDSGFGNTIYF. In DNA, the CDR3 is TGTGCCAGCAGCCCCATAGACAGTGGATTTGGAAACACCATATATTTT.

The rearrangement joins TRBV3-1 (or the pseudogene TRBV3-2) to TRBJ2-1; 11 bases are a match to TRBD2. Losses at the gene ends were 4 bases for V and 4 bases for J; bases not matched to a gene: 6. Germline V gives CDR1 LGHDT, CDR2 YNNKEL (reference sequence). The CDR3 sequence is 16 residues long. The chain's CDR3 is CASSRETSGIYNEQFF. DNA of the CDR3: TGTGCCAGCAGCCGAGAGACTAGCGGGATTTACAATGAGCAGTTCTTC.

The chain recombines TRBV10-2 with TRBJ1-4; TRBD1 is a possible D gene (6 bases). V was cut by 2 bases and J by 8 bases, with 12 bases left in between. CDR1 is WSHSY and CDR2 is SAAADI in the germline V gene. CDR3 length: 14 amino acids. This chain's CDR3 is CASSEVGAGEKLFF. The CDR3 nucleotides read TGCGCCAGCAGTGAGGTGGGGGCCGGGGAAAAACTGTTTTTT.

This clone was observed a few times. The chain is built from TRBV27 and TRBJ2-7; no definite D call. This CDR3 has 14 amino acids. Trimming pared 0 bases from V and 0 bases from J, leaving 6 bases between. Germline CDR1 reads MNHEY; CDR2 reads SMNVEV (reference sequence). CDR3 sequence (DNA): TGTGCCAGCAGTTTATCGGTCAGCTCCTACGAGCAGTACTTC. Translating gives CASSLSVSSYEQYF.

The gene calls are TRBV9 and TRBJ2-1, with 9 nucleotides matching TRBD2. Trimming at V came to 0 bases and at J to 8 bases, leaving 6 bases not matched to a gene. The V gene's germline CDR1 is SGDLS and CDR2 YYNGEE. CDR3 length: 15 amino acids. The CDR3 DNA sequence: TGTGCCAGCAGCGTAGTTGGGACTAGCATCCATGAGCAGTTCTTC. It codes for CASSVVGTSIHEQFF.

The rearrangement links TRBV6-5 to TRBJ2-2; 8 bases line up with TRBD2. V was clipped by 6 bases and J by 8 bases; unmatched bases: 8. Per the germline V gene, CDR1 is MNHEY and CDR2 is SVGAGI. There are 14 residues in the CDR3. CDR3 nucleotide sequence: TGTGCCAGCAGACCCGGGACTAGAACGGGGGAGCTGTTTTTT. Its protein is CASRPGTRTGELFF.

The genes are TRBV19 and TRBJ1-6; perhaps TRBD1 as D (5 bases). This CDR3 has 14 residues. Trimming shortened V by 1 base and J by 7 bases, and 8 bases separated the two germline ends. Germline CDR1 reads LNHDA; CDR2 reads SQIVND (reference sequence). CDR3 amino acids: CASSIGGRNSPLHF. In DNA form, the CDR3 reads TGTGCCAGTAGTATAGGGGGCAGAAATTCACCCCTCCACTTT.

The CDR3 bases are TGTGCCAGCAGCCAAAGTGGGGCGGGGAGGGGCCACTACGAGCAGTACTTC. Encoded protein: CASSQSGAGRGHYEQYF. This chain uses TRBV3-1 (or the pseudogene TRBV3-2) with TRBJ2-7; 7 positions agree with TRBD2. This CDR3 is 17 amino acids long. Germline CDR1 LGHDT, CDR2 YNNKEL (reference sequence). The V and J ends lost 2 bases and 3 bases, in that order; junction bases with no gene match: 13.

This clone was picked up one time. This rearrangement joins TRBV29-1 to TRBJ2-7, with D possibly TRBD1 on 5 matching bases. This CDR3 is built from 12 residues. The V end lost 4 bases, the J end lost 0 bases, and 7 bases lay between the germline ends. The germline gives CDR1 SQVTM, CDR2 ANQGSEA. The CDR3 protein is CSVVRDSYEQYF. The CDR3 nucleotides read TGCAGCGTTGTCAGGGACTCCTACGAGCAGTACTTC.

This clone was counted only a few times. The chain is built from TRBV18 and TRBJ2-2, with TRBD2 matching over 13 bases. J was trimmed by 4 bases and V by 3 bases; bases with no gene match: 2. The germline V gene has CDR1 KGHSH and CDR2 LQKENI. CDR3 length equals 16 residues. CDR3 bases: TGTGCCAGCTCACCGGGACTAGCGGGGTTCACCGGGGAGCTGTTTTTT. Translating gives CASSPGLAGFTGELFF.